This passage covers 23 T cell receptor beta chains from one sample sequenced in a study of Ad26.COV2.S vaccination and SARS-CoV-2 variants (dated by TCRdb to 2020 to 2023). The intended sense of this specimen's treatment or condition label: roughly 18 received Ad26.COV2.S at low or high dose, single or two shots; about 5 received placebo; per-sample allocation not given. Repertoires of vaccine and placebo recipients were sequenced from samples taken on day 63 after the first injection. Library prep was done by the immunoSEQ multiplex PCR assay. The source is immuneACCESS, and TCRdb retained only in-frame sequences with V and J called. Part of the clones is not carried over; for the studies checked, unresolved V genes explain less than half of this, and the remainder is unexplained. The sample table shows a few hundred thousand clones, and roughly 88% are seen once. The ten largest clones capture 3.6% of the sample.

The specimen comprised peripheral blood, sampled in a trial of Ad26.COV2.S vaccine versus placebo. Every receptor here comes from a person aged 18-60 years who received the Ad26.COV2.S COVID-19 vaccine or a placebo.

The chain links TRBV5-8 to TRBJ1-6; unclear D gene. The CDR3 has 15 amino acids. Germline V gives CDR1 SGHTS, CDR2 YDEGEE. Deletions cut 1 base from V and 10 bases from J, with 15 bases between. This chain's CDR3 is CASSLRLATESPLHF. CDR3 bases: TGTGCCAGCAGCTTGAGACTGGCCACCGAATCACCCCTCCACTTT.

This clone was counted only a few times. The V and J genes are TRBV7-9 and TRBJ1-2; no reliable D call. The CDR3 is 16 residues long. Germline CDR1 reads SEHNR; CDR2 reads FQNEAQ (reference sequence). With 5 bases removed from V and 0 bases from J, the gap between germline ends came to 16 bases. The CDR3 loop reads CASSHEGGRANYGYTF. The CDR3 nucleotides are TGTGCCAGCAGCCACGAAGGCGGGAGAGCTAACTATGGCTACACCTTC. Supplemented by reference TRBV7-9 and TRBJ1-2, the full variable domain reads DTGVSQNPRHKITKRGQNVTFRCDPISEHNRLYWYRQTLGQGPEFLTYFQNEAQLEKSRLLSDRFSAERPKGSFSTLEIQRTEQGDSAMYLCASSHEGGRANYGYTFGSGTRLTVV.

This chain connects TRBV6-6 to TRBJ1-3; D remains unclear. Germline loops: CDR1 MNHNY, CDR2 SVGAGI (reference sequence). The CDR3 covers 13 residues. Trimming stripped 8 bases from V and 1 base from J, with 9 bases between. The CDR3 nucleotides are TGTGCCAGCTTTCGGGAATCTGGAAACACCATATATTTT. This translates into CASFRESGNTIYF.

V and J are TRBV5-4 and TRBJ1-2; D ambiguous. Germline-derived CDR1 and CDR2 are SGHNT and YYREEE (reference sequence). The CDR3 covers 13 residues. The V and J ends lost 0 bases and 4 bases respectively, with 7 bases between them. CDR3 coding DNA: TGTGCCAGCAGCTTGGGGAGGGCCTATGGCTACACCTTC. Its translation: CASSLGRAYGYTF.

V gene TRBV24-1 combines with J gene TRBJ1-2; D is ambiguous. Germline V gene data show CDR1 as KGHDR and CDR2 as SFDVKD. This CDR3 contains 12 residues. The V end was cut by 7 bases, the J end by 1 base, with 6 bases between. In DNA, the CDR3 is TGTGCCACCAGGGACCGTAACTATGGCTACACCTTC. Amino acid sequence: CATRDRNYGYTF.

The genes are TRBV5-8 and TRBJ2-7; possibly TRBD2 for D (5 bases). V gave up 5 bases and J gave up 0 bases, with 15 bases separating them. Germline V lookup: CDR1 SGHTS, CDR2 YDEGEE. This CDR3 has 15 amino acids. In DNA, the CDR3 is TGTGCCAGCAGTTGGAGAGGGCCAAGCTCCTACGAGCAGTACTTC. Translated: CASSWRGPSSYEQYF.

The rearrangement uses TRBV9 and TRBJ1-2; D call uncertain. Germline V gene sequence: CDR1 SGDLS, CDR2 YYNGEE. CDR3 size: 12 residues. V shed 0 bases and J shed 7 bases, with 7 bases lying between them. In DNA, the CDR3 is TGTGCCAGCAGCGTAGTGGAGGGTGGCTACACCTTC. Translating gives CASSVVEGGYTF. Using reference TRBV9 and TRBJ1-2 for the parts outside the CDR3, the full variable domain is DSGVTQTPKHLITATGQRVTLRCSPRSGDLSVYWYQQSLDQGLQFLIQYYNGEERAKGNILERFSAQQFPDLHSELNLSSLELGDSALYFCASSVVEGGYTFGSGTRLTVV.

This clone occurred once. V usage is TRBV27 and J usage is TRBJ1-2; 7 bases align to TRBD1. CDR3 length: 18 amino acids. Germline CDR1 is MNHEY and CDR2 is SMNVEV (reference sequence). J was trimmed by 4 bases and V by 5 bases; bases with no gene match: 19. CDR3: CASSPHDPRDRQTYGYTF. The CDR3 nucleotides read TGTGCCAGCAGTCCTCACGACCCGCGGGACAGACAAACCTATGGCTACACCTTC.

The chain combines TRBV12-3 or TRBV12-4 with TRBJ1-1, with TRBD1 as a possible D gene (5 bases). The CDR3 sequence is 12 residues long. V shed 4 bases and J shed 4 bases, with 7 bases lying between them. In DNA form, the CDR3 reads TGTGCCAGCAGTTGGGGCAGCACTGAAGCTTTCTTT. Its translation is CASSWGSTEAFF.

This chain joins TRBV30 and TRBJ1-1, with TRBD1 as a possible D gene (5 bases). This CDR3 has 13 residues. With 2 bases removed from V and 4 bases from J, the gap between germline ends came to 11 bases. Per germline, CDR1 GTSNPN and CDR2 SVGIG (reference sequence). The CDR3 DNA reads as TGTGCCTGGAGTCCCGGTAGGGGCACTGAAGCTTTCTTT. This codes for CAWSPGRGTEAFF.

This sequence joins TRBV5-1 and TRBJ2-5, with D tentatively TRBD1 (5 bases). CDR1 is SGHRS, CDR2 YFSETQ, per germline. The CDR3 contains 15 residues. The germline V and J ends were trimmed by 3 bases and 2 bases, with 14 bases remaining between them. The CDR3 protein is CASSSSRQPQETQYF. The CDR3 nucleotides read TGCGCCAGCAGCTCCTCTCGACAGCCACAAGAGACCCAGTACTTC.

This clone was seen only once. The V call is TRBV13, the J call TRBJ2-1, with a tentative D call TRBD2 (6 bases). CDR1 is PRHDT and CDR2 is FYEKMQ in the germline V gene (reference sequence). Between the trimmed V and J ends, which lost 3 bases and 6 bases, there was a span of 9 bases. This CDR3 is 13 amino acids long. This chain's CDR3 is CASSLRGGNEQFF. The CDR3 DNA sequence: TGTGCCAGCAGCTTGAGGGGAGGCAATGAGCAGTTCTTC.

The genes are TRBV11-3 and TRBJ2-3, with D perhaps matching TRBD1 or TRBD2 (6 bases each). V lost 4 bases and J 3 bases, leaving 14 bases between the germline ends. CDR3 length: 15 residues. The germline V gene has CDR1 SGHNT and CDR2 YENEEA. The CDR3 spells CASSSRTGATDTQYF. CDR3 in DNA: TGTGCCAGCAGCTCCCGCACGGGGGCTACAGATACGCAGTATTTT.

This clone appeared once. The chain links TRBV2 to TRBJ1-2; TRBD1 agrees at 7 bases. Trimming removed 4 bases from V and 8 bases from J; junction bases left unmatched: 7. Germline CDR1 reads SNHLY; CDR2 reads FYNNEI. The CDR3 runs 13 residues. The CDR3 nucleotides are TGTGCCAGCAGTGCCCAACAGGGGAGCGGCTACACCTTC. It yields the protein CASSAQQGSGYTF. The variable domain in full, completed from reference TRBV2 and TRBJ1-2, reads EPEVTQTPSHQVTQMGQEVILRCVPISNHLYFYWYRQILGQKVEFLVSFYNNEISEKSEIFDDQFSVERPDGSNFTLKIRSTKLEDSAMYFCASSAQQGSGYTFGSGTRLTVV.

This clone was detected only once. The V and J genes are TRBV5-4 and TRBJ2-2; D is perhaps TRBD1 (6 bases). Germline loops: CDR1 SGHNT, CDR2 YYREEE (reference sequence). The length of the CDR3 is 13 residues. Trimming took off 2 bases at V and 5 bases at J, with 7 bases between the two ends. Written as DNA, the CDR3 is TGTGCCAGCAGCTTACAGGGTACCGGGGAGCTGTTTTTT. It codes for CASSLQGTGELFF.

The CDR3, as DNA: TGTGCCAGCAGCCCGTACCGGGATTTCTCGGATACGCAGTATTTT. This codes for CASSPYRDFSDTQYF. This rearrangement joins TRBV5-4 to TRBJ2-3, with a tentative D call TRBD2 (5 bases). Germline CDR1 is SGHNT and CDR2 is YYREEE (reference sequence). This CDR3 comprises 15 residues. Trimming cost V 4 bases and J 6 bases, with 18 bases left between them.

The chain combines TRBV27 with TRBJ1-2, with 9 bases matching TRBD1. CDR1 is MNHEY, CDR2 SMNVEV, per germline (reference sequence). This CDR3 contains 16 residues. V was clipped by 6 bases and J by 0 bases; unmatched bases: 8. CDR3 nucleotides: TGTGCCAGCAGCAGCAATGGGGACAGGGCTAACTATGGCTACACCTTC. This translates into CASSSNGDRANYGYTF.

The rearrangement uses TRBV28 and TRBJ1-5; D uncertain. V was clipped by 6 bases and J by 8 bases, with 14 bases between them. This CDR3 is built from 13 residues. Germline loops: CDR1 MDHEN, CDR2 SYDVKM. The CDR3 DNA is TGTGCCAGCAGCCTCCCCGTTGGGGAGCCCCAGCATTTT. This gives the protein CASSLPVGEPQHF.

CDR3 sequence: CASSGLAGGYNEQFF. The DNA for the CDR3 is TGTGCCAGCAGCGGACTAGCGGGGGGATACAATGAGCAGTTCTTC. This chain links TRBV7-9 with TRBJ2-1; 14 bases map to TRBD2. Germline trimming cut 5 bases from V and 4 bases from J; bases unmatched to any gene: 1. There are 15 residues in the CDR3. Per the germline V gene, CDR1 is SEHNR and CDR2 is FQNEAQ (reference sequence). Together with reference TRBV7-9 and TRBJ2-1, the CDR3 gives the full variable domain: DTGVSQNPRHKITKRGQNVTFRCDPISEHNRLYWYRQTLGQGPEFLTYFQNEAQLEKSRLLSDRFSAERPKGSFSTLEIQRTEQGDSAMYLCASSGLAGGYNEQFFGPGTRLTVL.

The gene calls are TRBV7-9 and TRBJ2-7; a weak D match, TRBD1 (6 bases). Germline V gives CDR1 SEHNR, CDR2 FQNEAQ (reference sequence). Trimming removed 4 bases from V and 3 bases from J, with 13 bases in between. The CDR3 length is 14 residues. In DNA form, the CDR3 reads TGTGCCAGCAGCTCCGGAGGACAGCTCTACGAGCAGTACTTC. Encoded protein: CASSSGGQLYEQYF.

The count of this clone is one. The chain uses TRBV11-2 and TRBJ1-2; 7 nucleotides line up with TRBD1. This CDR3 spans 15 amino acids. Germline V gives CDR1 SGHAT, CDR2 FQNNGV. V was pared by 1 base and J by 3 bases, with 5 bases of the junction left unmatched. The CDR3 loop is CASSLGQGFHYGYTF. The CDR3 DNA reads TGTGCCAGCAGCTTAGGACAGGGATTTCACTATGGCTACACCTTC.

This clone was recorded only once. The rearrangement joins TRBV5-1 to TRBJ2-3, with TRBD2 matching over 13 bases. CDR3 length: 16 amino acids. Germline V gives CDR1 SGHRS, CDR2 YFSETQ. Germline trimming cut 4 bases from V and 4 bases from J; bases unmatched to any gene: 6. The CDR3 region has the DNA TGCGCCAGCAGCCCGGGGACTAGCGGGGCCTCAGATACGCAGTATTTT. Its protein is CASSPGTSGASDTQYF.

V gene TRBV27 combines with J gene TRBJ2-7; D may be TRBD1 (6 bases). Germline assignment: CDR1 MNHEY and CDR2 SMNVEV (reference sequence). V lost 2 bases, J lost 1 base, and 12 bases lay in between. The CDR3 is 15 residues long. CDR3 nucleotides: TGTGCCAGCAGTTTAGGGGGCGCGGAATCCTACGAGCAGTACTTC. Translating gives CASSLGGAESYEQYF.